The 27 T cell receptor beta chains below come from one sample, sequenced in a study of T cells in Graves' hyperthyroidism and ophthalmopathy. Amplification targeted TCR beta CDR3 regions from RNA transcripts. Using the HTBI primer set, a first-round RT-PCR was run on the TCR CDR3. TCRdb called the multiplex PCR reads again in MiXCR, with one record for every CDR3 protein. The data hold about 270,000 distinct CDR3 sequences, with roughly 22% observed a single time. The specimen was blood. These receptors all stem from a man aged 25 to 40 with Graves' ophthalmopathy.

This clonotype was seen many times. The chain links TRBV11-2 to TRBJ2-3, with D perhaps matching TRBD1 or TRBD2 (5 bases each). The germline V and J ends were trimmed by 0 bases and 2 bases, with 12 bases remaining between them. Germline V gene sequence: CDR1 SGHAT, CDR2 FQNNGV. The CDR3 sequence is 16 residues long. CDR3 nucleotide sequence: TGTGCCAGCAGCTTAGATGTGAGGGGATACACAGATACGCAGTATTTT. Its protein product is CASSLDVRGYTDTQYF.

This clonotype has just one count. This sequence joins TRBV5-1 and TRBJ2-1, with 8 bases matching TRBD2. Germline CDR1 is SGHRS and CDR2 is YFSETQ. The V segment lost 0 bases and the J segment 8 bases; nucleotides outside the gene matches: 10. The CDR3 is 16 amino acids. In DNA, the CDR3 is TGCGCCAGCAGCTTGGAAACGGGAGGGCCGGGAGATGAGCAGTTCTTC. Protein product: CASSLETGGPGDEQFF.

This clonotype was detected ten times or more. The gene calls are TRBV19 and TRBJ2-3, with D possibly being TRBD1 or TRBD2 (5 bases each). Per germline, CDR1 LNHDA and CDR2 SQIVND (reference sequence). The V gene lost 7 bases and the J gene lost 2 bases, with 16 bases spanning the gap. The CDR3 contains 15 residues. In DNA, the CDR3 is TGTGCCAGTACCCCAGCCGGGGCGTACACAGATACGCAGTATTTT. It is translated as CASTPAGAYTDTQYF.

This clonotype turned up a few times. The chain has TRBV4-1 and TRBJ1-1; D perhaps matches TRBD1 (5 bases). The CDR3 length is 19 residues. V lost 0 bases and J lost 10, with 30 bases in between. Germline V gene data show CDR1 as MGHRA and CDR2 as YSYEKL. The CDR3 sequence: CASSQEGAGPSSVRNVAFF. The CDR3 region has the DNA TGCGCCAGCAGCCAAGAAGGGGCAGGCCCTTCATCCGTTCGAAATGTAGCTTTCTTT.

The V and J genes are TRBV28 and TRBJ2-7; 16 bases fit TRBD2. V shed 6 bases, J shed 0 bases, and the junction held 11 bases outside the gene matches. Per germline, CDR1 MDHEN and CDR2 SYDVKM. The CDR3 covers 19 residues. The CDR3 coding sequence is TGTGCCAGCAGGCCTGAAACCGGGACTAGCGGGAGGGGCTCCTACGAGCAGTACTTC. Translating gives CASRPETGTSGRGSYEQYF.

This clonotype has a handful of counts. The V gene is TRBV20-1, the J gene TRBJ2-1; no definite D call. Trimming cost V 6 bases and J 8 bases, with 20 bases left between them. Looked up from germline, CDR1 is DFQATT and CDR2 is SNEGSKA (reference sequence). This CDR3 has 14 residues. The CDR3 loop reads CSAEKLRAVDEQFF. The CDR3 nucleotides read TGCAGTGCCGAAAAACTCCGGGCCGTCGATGAGCAGTTCTTC.

CDR3 coding DNA: TGTGCCAGCAGCCCGAATCGGACTAGCGGGGAAACAGATACGCAGTATTTT. The encoded protein is CASSPNRTSGETDTQYF. This chain connects TRBV7-9 to TRBJ2-3, with 12 bases fitting TRBD2. In germline, CDR1 is SEHNR, CDR2 FQNEAQ (reference sequence). The V segment lost 5 bases and the J segment 3 bases; nucleotides outside the gene matches: 9. The CDR3 runs 17 residues. Looking up the rest from reference TRBV7-9 and TRBJ2-3 gives the full variable domain: DTGVSQNPRHKITKRGQNVTFRCDPISEHNRLYWYRQTLGQGPEFLTYFQNEAQLEKSRLLSDRFSAERPKGSFSTLEIQRTEQGDSAMYLCASSPNRTSGETDTQYFGPGTRLTVL.

A remark on this clonotype: A single base separates this from a much larger clone, so it may be a read error. The J gene is TRBJ1-4, the V gene TRBV2; D is uncertain. The CDR3 runs to 13 residues. The germline V and J ends were trimmed by 9 bases and 7 bases, with 15 bases remaining between them. In germline, CDR1 is SNHLY, CDR2 FYNNEI. CDR3 in DNA: TGTGCCAGTATTCGGGAGGAGAGTGAAAAACTGTTTTTT. It yields the protein CASIREESEKLFF.

This clonotype was seen a handful of times. The CDR3 nucleotides read TGTGCCAGCAGCGGGACAGAGGAACCCAACCTAGCCAAAAACATTCAGTACTTC. This encodes CASSGTEEPNLAKNIQYF. The gene calls are TRBV12-3 or TRBV12-4 and TRBJ2-4, with 7 bases lining up with TRBD1. V was pared by 6 bases and J by 0 bases, with 14 bases of the junction left unmatched. The CDR3 totals 18 residues.

This clonotype was recorded at least ten times. This chain links TRBV7-6 with TRBJ2-1; D is possibly TRBD2 (6 bases). Germline lookup yields CDR1 SGHVS and CDR2 FNYEAQ. V was shortened by 1 base and J by 10 bases, with 14 bases between the two germline ends. CDR3 length equals 14 residues. The CDR3 sequence is CASSLEQDGGEQFF. DNA of the CDR3: TGTGCCAGCAGCTTAGAACAGGACGGGGGAGAGCAGTTCTTC.

In this sample, this clonotype turned up many times. The chain employs TRBV7-2 and TRBJ2-1; TRBD2 matches at 11 bases. The length of the CDR3 is 16 residues. The trim removed 6 bases at V and 5 bases at J, leaving 9 bases unmatched. The germline CDR1 and CDR2 sequences are SGHTA and FQGNSA. The CDR3 here is CASRFTGTSGNNEQFF. The CDR3, as DNA: TGTGCCAGCAGATTCACCGGGACTAGCGGCAACAATGAGCAGTTCTTC.

The rearrangement uses TRBV12-3 or TRBV12-4 and TRBJ2-1; tentatively, D is TRBD2 (6 bases). V dropped 5 bases and J dropped 7 bases, with 21 bases sitting between them. The CDR3 sequence is 16 residues long. In nucleotides, the CDR3 is TGTGCCAGCAGTGGTGGGACGGGAGTCTGGAGGAATGAGCAGTTCTTC. Protein product: CASSGGTGVWRNEQFF.

A few counts support this clonotype. The chain links TRBV27 to TRBJ1-2, with D maybe TRBD1 (6 bases). Germline V lookup: CDR1 MNHEY, CDR2 SMNVEV (reference sequence). The CDR3 is 16 amino acids. V was shortened by 2 bases and J by 4 bases, with 17 bases between the two germline ends. The CDR3 nucleotides read TGTGCCAGCAGTTTAATCGGCCGACAGGACACCTATGGCTACACCTTC. Protein: CASSLIGRQDTYGYTF.

Remarks on this clonotype: Just one base apart from a much larger clone, this may be a read error. The V gene is TRBV12-3 or TRBV12-4, the J gene TRBJ2-2; D is perhaps TRBD2 (6 bases). This CDR3 has 15 residues. The CDR3 nucleotides read TGTGCCAGCAGTTTCCTACGGGGAAGCACCGGGGGGCTGTTTTTT. Its translation: CASSFLRGSTGGLFF.

V is TRBV28 and J is TRBJ1-5; a possible D gene is TRBD1 (5 bases). Germline assignment: CDR1 MDHEN and CDR2 SYDVKM. The CDR3 totals 14 residues. Trimming pared 6 bases from V and 6 bases from J, leaving 15 bases between. CDR3 coding DNA: TGTGCCAGCAGGCTCGGAGGGGTAGGTCAGCCCCAGCATTTT. It codes for CASRLGGVGQPQHF.

This clonotype was observed many times. J is TRBJ2-7 and V is TRBV12-3 or TRBV12-4; a possible D gene is TRBD1 (5 bases). This CDR3 has 14 amino acids. V was pared by 5 bases and J by 5 bases, with 16 bases between. The CDR3 region is CASSLGAIRNEQYF. The CDR3 DNA reads TGTGCCAGCAGTCTAGGGGCTATTAGAAACGAGCAGTACTTC.

This clonotype occurred many times. This chain joins TRBV3-1 and TRBJ2-5; TRBD1 is a possible D gene (5 bases). The CDR3 is 15 residues long. The V end lost 0 bases, the J end lost 4 bases, and 12 bases lay between the germline ends. Germline assignment: CDR1 LGHDT and CDR2 YNNKEL (reference sequence). The chain's CDR3 is CASSQDIGVGETQYF. For the CDR3, the DNA is TGTGCCAGCAGCCAAGATATAGGGGTCGGAGAGACCCAGTACTTC.

This clonotype was seen ten or more times. The V call is TRBV7-8, the J call TRBJ1-5, with a weak D call TRBD1 (6 bases). V gave up 0 bases and J gave up 5 bases, with 14 bases separating them. Germline V gene lookup returns CDR1 SGHVS and CDR2 FQNEAQ. This CDR3 has 16 amino acids. The CDR3, as DNA: TGTGCCAGCAGCTTAGCGGGGGCGGCCCTGTATCAGCCCCAGCATTTT. Translated: CASSLAGAALYQPQHF. Drawing the rest from reference TRBV7-8 and TRBJ1-5, the complete variable domain is GAGVSQSPRYKVAKRGQDVALRCDPISGHVSLFWYQQALGQGPEFLTYFQNEAQLDKSGLPSDRFFAERPEGSVSTLKIQRTQQEDSAVYLCASSLAGAALYQPQHFGDGTRLSIL.

This chain links TRBV7-9 with TRBJ1-1; no reliable D call. Germline-derived CDR1 and CDR2 are SEHNR and FQNEAQ (reference sequence). The CDR3 covers 13 residues. Between the trimmed V and J ends, which lost 1 base and 3 bases, there was a span of 6 bases. This CDR3 is CASSLEADTEAFF. The CDR3, as DNA: TGTGCCAGCAGCTTAGAGGCGGACACTGAAGCTTTCTTT.

CDR3 nucleotide sequence: TGTGCCTGGAGTCGTAGATACGCGAGGGGTGAGCAGTTCTTC. Its protein is CAWSRRYARGEQFF. The chain is built from TRBV30 and TRBJ2-1; D possibly matches TRBD1 or TRBD2 (5 bases each). The CDR3 covers 14 residues. CDR1 is GTSNPN, CDR2 SVGIG, per germline (reference sequence). The germline V and J ends were trimmed by 2 bases and 9 bases, with 17 bases remaining between them.

V and J are TRBV28 and TRBJ1-2, with D possibly being TRBD1 (5 bases). Germline V lookup: CDR1 MDHEN, CDR2 SYDVKM. V was shortened by 3 bases and J by 3 bases, with 11 bases between the two germline ends. The CDR3 contains 14 residues. CDR3 residues: CASSFPGRYYGYTF. Written as DNA, the CDR3 is TGTGCCAGCAGTTTCCCGGGACGGTACTATGGCTACACCTTC.

This clonotype was seen many times. The gene calls are TRBV28 and TRBJ2-5, with TRBD1 as a possible D gene (5 bases). Between the trimmed V and J ends, which lost 3 bases and 0 bases, there was a span of 14 bases. The CDR3 is made up of 16 amino acids. Germline values: CDR1 MDHEN, CDR2 SYDVKM. The CDR3 DNA is TGTGCCAGCAGTTTTCGTCGGACACCGTACCAAGAGACCCAGTACTTC. Translation gives CASSFRRTPYQETQYF.

This chain joins TRBV5-1 and TRBJ2-2; tentative D call: TRBD2 (5 bases). The V end was cut by 7 bases, the J end by 6 bases, with 16 bases between. The CDR3 runs 14 residues. The germline gives CDR1 SGHRS, CDR2 YFSETQ. For the CDR3, the DNA is TGCGCCAGCCGCCCGGCGGGTACTCCCGGGGAGCTGTTTTTT. The encoded protein is CASRPAGTPGELFF.

The chain combines TRBV6-1 with TRBJ2-5, with TRBD2 matching 9 bases. The CDR3 is 12 amino acids. Germline CDR1 MNHNS, CDR2 SASEGT. V lost 6 bases, J lost 5 bases, and 1 base stayed unmatched. The CDR3 sequence: CASRGLAETQYF. The CDR3, as DNA: TGTGCCAGCAGAGGACTAGCGGAGACCCAGTACTTC.

The table lists this clonotype with many counts. The CDR3 DNA sequence: TGTGCCAGCAGTTACGGGGCCAAGGTAAACCTTGAAGCTTTCTTT. It codes for CASSYGAKVNLEAFF. This chain connects TRBV6-5 to TRBJ1-1; weak D call: TRBD1 (5 bases). The CDR3 totals 15 residues. Germline loops: CDR1 MNHEY, CDR2 SVGAGI. Trimming removed 2 bases from V and 7 bases from J, with 17 bases in between.

This clonotype turned up a few times. The chain uses TRBV28 and TRBJ2-1; 9 bases fit TRBD2. V gave up 5 bases and J gave up 3 bases; unmatched junction bases: 8. The CDR3 runs 16 residues. Germline lookup yields CDR1 MDHEN and CDR2 SYDVKM. CDR3 amino acids: CASSPPPAGGYNEQFF. In nucleotides, the CDR3 is TGTGCCAGCAGTCCCCCCCCAGCGGGGGGCTACAATGAGCAGTTCTTC.

This clonotype came up many times. The chain joins TRBV12-3 or TRBV12-4 to TRBJ1-1; D is uncertain. Between the trimmed V and J ends, which lost 7 bases and 4 bases, there was a span of 16 bases. The CDR3 extends over 14 amino acids. For the CDR3, the DNA is TGTGCCAGCAACCGAAACGTCCCGGGCACTGAAGCTTTCTTT. It yields the protein CASNRNVPGTEAFF.